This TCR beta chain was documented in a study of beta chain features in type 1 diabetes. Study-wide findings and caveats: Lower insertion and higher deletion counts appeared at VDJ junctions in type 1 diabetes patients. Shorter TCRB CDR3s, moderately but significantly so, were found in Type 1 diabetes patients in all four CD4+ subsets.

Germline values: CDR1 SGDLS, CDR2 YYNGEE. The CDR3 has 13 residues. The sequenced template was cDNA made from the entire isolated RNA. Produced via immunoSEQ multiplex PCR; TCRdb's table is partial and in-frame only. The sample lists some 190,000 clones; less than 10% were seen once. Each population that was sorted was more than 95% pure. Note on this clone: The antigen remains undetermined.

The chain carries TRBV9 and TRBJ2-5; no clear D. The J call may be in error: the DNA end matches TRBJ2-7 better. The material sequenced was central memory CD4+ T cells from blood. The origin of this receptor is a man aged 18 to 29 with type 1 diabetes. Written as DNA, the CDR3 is TGTGCCAGCAGCGTAGCGTCTAGGTCCGAGCAGTACTTC. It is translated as CASSVASRSEQYF.